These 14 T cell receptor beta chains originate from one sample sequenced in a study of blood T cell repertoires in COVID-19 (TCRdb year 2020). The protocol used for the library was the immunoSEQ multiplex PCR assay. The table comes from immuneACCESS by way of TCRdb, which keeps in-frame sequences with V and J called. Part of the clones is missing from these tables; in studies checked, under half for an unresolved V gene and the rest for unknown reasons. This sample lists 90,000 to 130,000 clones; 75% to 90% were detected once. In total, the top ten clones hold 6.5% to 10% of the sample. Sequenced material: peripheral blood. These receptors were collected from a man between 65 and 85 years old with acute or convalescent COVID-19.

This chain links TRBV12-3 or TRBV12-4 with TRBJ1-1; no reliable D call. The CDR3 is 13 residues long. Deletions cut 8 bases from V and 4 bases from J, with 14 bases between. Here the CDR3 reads CASLPWEGTEAFF. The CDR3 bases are TGTGCCAGCCTCCCCTGGGAGGGCACTGAAGCTTTCTTT.

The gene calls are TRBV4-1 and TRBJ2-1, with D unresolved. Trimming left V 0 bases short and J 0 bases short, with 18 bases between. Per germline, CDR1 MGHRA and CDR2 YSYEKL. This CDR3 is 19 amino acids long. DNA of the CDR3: TGCGCCAGCAGCCAAGATCCCCTATCTAGTATCCCCTCCTACAATGAGCAGTTCTTC. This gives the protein CASSQDPLSSIPSYNEQFF.

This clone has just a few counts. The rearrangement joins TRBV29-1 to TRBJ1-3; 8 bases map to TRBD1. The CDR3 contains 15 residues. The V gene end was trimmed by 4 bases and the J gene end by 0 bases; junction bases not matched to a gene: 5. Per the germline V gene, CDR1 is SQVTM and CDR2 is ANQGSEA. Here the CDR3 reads CSVGYGTGSGNTIYF. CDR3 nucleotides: TGCAGCGTTGGATACGGGACAGGCTCTGGAAACACCATATATTTT.

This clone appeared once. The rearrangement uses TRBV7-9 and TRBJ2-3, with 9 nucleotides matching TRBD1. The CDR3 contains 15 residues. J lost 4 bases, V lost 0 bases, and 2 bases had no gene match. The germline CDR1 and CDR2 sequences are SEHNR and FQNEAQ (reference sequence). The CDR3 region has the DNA TGTGCCAGCAGCTTAGCGGGACAGGGATCAGATACGCAGTATTTT. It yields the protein CASSLAGQGSDTQYF. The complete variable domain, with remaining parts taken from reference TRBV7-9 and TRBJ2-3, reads DTGVSQNPRHKITKRGQNVTFRCDPISEHNRLYWYRQTLGQGPEFLTYFQNEAQLEKSRLLSDRFSAERPKGSFSTLEIQRTEQGDSAMYLCASSLAGQGSDTQYFGPGTRLTVL.

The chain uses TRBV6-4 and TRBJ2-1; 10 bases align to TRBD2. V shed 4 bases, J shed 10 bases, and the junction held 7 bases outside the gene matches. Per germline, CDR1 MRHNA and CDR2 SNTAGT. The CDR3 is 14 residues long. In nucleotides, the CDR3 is TGTGCCAGCAGTGTGCTAGCGGGAGTGAACGAGCAGTTCTTC. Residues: CASSVLAGVNEQFF.

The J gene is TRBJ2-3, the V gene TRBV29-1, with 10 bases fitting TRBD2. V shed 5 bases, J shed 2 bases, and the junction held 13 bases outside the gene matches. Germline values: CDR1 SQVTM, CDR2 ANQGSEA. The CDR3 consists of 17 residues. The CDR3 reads CSVRPLISGGATDTQYF. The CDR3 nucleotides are TGCAGCGTTCGACCACTAATCAGCGGGGGGGCCACAGATACGCAGTATTTT.

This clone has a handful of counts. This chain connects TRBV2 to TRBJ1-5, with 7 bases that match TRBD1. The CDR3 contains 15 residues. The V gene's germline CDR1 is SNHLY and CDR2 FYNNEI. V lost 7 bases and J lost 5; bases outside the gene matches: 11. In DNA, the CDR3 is TGTGCCAGCAAGACCGGGACAGAGGGGTATCAGCCCCAGCATTTT. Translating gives CASKTGTEGYQPQHF. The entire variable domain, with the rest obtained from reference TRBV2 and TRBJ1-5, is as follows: EPEVTQTPSHQVTQMGQEVILRCVPISNHLYFYWYRQILGQKVEFLVSFYNNEISEKSEIFDDQFSVERPDGSNFTLKIRSTKLEDSAMYFCASKTGTEGYQPQHFGDGTRLSIL.

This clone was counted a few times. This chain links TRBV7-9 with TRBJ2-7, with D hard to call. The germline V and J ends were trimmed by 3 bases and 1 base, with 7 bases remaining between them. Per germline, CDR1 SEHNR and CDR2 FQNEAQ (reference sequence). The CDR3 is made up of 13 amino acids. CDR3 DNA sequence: TGTGCCAGCAGCTTCGACAAATCCTACGAGCAGTACTTC. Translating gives CASSFDKSYEQYF. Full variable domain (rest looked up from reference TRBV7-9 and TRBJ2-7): DTGVSQNPRHKITKRGQNVTFRCDPISEHNRLYWYRQTLGQGPEFLTYFQNEAQLEKSRLLSDRFSAERPKGSFSTLEIQRTEQGDSAMYLCASSFDKSYEQYFGPGTRLTVT.

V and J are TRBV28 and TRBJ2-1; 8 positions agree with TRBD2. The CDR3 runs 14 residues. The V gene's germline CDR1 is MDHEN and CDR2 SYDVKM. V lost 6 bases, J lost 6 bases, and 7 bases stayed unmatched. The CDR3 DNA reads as TGTGCCAGCAGGTCGGGGACTAGGGGCAATGAGCAGTTCTTC. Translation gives CASRSGTRGNEQFF.

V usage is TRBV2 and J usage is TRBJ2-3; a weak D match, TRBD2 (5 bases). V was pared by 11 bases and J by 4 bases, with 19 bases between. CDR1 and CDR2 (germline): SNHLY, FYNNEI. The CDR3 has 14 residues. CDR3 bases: TGTGCCCACCCCCCCGGGCGGGTTTCAGATACGCAGTATTTT. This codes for CAHPPGRVSDTQYF.

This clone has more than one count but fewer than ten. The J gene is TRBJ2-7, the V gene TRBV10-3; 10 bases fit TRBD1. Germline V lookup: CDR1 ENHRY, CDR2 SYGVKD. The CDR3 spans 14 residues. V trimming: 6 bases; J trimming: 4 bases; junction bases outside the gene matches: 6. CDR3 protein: CAIRPGQGLYEQYF. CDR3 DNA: TGTGCCATCAGGCCGGGACAGGGGTTATACGAGCAGTACTTC.

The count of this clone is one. CDR3 nucleotides: TGCGCCAGCAGCTTGGGACAGGGAACGGGCACAGATACGCAGTATTTT. Its translation: CASSLGQGTGTDTQYF. The V and J genes are TRBV5-1 and TRBJ2-3, with TRBD1 matching 7 bases. CDR3 size: 16 residues. With V trimmed by 0 bases and J by 1 base, 5 bases remained unmatched. Per germline, CDR1 SGHRS and CDR2 YFSETQ.

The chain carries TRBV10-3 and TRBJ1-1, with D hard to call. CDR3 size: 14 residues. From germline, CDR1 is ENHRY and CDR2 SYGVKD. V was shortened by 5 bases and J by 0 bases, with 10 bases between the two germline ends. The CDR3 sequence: CAISQRQMNTEAFF. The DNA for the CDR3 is TGTGCCATCAGTCAGAGGCAGATGAACACTGAAGCTTTCTTT.

CDR3 nucleotide sequence: TGTGCCAGCAGCCAAGTAGCGGGGGGTATAACCAATGAGCAGTTCTTC. It is translated as CASSQVAGGITNEQFF. The V call is TRBV7-3, the J call TRBJ2-1; 10 bases agree with TRBD2. CDR1 SGHTA and CDR2 FQGTGA come from the germline V gene. This CDR3 is built from 16 residues. V was pared by 5 bases and J by 6 bases, with 10 bases of the junction left unmatched.